A single sample is the source of the 18 T cell receptor beta chains below, sequenced in a study of blood T cell repertoires in COVID-19. TCRdb's table, derived via immunoSEQ multiplex PCR, lists solely in-frame clones and lacks some. Of 140,000 to 150,000 clones listed, approximately 88% are singletons. The sequenced sample consisted of PBMCs or T cells enriched from blood (not recorded which). All receptors come from a woman in her 30s with acute COVID-19.

The CDR3: CASSQEVGAGREKLFF. As DNA, the CDR3 is TGCGCCAGCAGCCAAGAGGTGGGGGCTGGGCGTGAAAAACTGTTTTTT. The V and J genes are TRBV4-1 and TRBJ1-4, with TRBD1 as a possible D gene (6 bases). Per the germline V gene, CDR1 is MGHRA and CDR2 is YSYEKL. This CDR3 region has 16 residues. V shed 0 bases and J shed 7 bases, with 15 bases lying between them.

V and J are TRBV7-2 and TRBJ2-7; D gene uncertain. This CDR3 region has 15 residues. V dropped 7 bases and J dropped 6 bases, with 22 bases sitting between them. Germline V gives CDR1 SGHTA, CDR2 FQGNSA. The CDR3 DNA reads TGTGCCAGCACCCAAAAGGTGGCTAGTGCCGGCGAGCAGTACTTC. Protein product: CASTQKVASAGEQYF. Variable domain in full (rest from reference TRBV7-2 and TRBJ2-7): GAGVSQSPSNKVTEKGKDVELRCDPISGHTALYWYRQSLGQGLEFLIYFQGNSAPDKSGLPSDRFSAERTGGSVSTLTIQRTQQEDSAVYLCASTQKVASAGEQYFGPGTRLTVT.

The V and J genes are TRBV24-1 and TRBJ2-1, with 8 nucleotides matching TRBD2. CDR1 and CDR2 from the germline V gene are KGHDR and SFDVKD. The junction had 8 bases not matched to a gene; V was cut back by 8 bases and J by 9 bases. This CDR3 has 13 residues. CDR3 nucleotides: TGTGCCACCAAGACGGAAGCGGGAGCTGAGCAGTTCTTC. It translates to CATKTEAGAEQFF.

The V call is TRBV5-1, the J call TRBJ1-1; 7 bases agree with TRBD1. CDR3 length: 14 residues. Looked up from germline, CDR1 is SGHRS and CDR2 is YFSETQ. The trim removed 4 bases at V and 1 base at J, leaving 4 bases unmatched. CDR3 DNA: TGCGCCAGCAGCAAGGACAGGCCGAACACTGAAGCTTTCTTT. This codes for CASSKDRPNTEAFF.

The rearrangement uses TRBV7-2 and TRBJ1-1; a possible D gene is TRBD1 (6 bases). This CDR3 comprises 15 residues. The germline V gene has CDR1 SGHTA and CDR2 FQGNSA. V was shortened by 1 base and J by 1 base, with 10 bases between the two germline ends. The DNA of the CDR3 is TGTGCCAGCAGCTTAGAAGGGACAACGAACACTGAAGCTTTCTTT. Translated, it gives CASSLEGTTNTEAFF.

V gene TRBV5-4 combines with J gene TRBJ1-2; 9 bases line up with TRBD1. CDR1 and CDR2 (germline): SGHNT, YYREEE (reference sequence). V was pared by 0 bases and J by 2 bases, with 5 bases of the junction left unmatched. This CDR3 is 16 amino acids long. The CDR3 region is CASSLGGTGPNYGYTF. The DNA of the CDR3 is TGTGCCAGCAGCTTGGGCGGGACAGGGCCCAACTATGGCTACACCTTC. Together with reference TRBV5-4 and TRBJ1-2, the CDR3 gives the full variable domain: ETGVTQSPTHLIKTRGQQVTLRCSSQSGHNTVSWYQQALGQGPQFIFQYYREEENGRGNFPPRFSGLQFPNYSSELNVNALELDDSALYLCASSLGGTGPNYGYTFGSGTRLTVV.

This chain joins TRBV5-6 and TRBJ2-1; D is possibly TRBD1 (5 bases). Trimming removed 2 bases at V and 15 bases at J, with 12 bases between. The germline V gene has CDR1 SGHDT and CDR2 YYEEEE. The CDR3 has 11 residues. The CDR3 DNA reads as TGTGCCAGCAGCTTAGGGCAGGGAAGGTTCTTC. Its translation is CASSLGQGRFF. Together with reference TRBV5-6 and TRBJ2-1, the CDR3 gives the full variable domain: DAGVTQSPTHLIKTRGQQVTLRCSPKSGHDTVSWYQQALGQGPQFIFQYYEEEERQRGNFPDRFSGHQFPNYSSELNVNALLLGDSALYLCASSLGQGRFFGPGTRLTVL.

The chain has TRBV27 and TRBJ1-4; 8 bases match TRBD1. Germline CDR1 and CDR2: MNHEY and SMNVEV (reference sequence). The CDR3 is 14 amino acids. After removal of 6 bases from V and 6 bases from J, the junction contained 6 bases not matched to a gene. CDR3 residues: CASRRQGADEKLFF. CDR3 bases: TGTGCCAGCAGGCGTCAGGGGGCGGATGAAAAACTGTTTTTT.

The J gene is TRBJ2-1, the V gene TRBV3-1 (or the pseudogene TRBV3-2), with D unresolved. V gave up 1 base and J gave up 8 bases, with 12 bases separating them. CDR1 and CDR2 from the germline V gene are LGHDT and YNNKEL (reference sequence). This CDR3 is built from 14 residues. The CDR3 DNA sequence: TGTGCCAGCAGCCAAGGACTGGCCCTGGATGAGCAGTTCTTC. Encoded protein: CASSQGLALDEQFF.

This chain connects TRBV4-2 to TRBJ2-2; 8 bases fit TRBD1. CDR1 LGHNA and CDR2 YNFKEQ come from the germline V gene. The CDR3 is 18 residues long. Trimming took 0 bases from V and 5 from J; bases not matched to a gene: 11. CDR3 sequence (DNA): TGTGCCAGCAGCCAAGAGGGGGCGGGGACAGGAGTGACCGGGGAGCTGTTTTTT. Translated, it gives CASSQEGAGTGVTGELFF.

This clone appeared a few times. The chain has TRBV11-2 and TRBJ2-3, with a weak D call TRBD2 (6 bases). This CDR3 comprises 15 residues. Trimming removed 5 bases at V and 2 bases at J, with 14 bases between. Germline CDR1 reads SGHAT; CDR2 reads FQNNGV. The CDR3 is CASSTTWEVTDTQYF. The CDR3 DNA follows: TGTGCCAGCAGCACGACGTGGGAGGTCACAGATACGCAGTATTTT.

The V gene is TRBV27, the J gene TRBJ2-5; the D gene is possibly TRBD1 (5 bases). Trimming removed 5 bases from V and 2 bases from J, with 12 bases in between. The CDR3 loop spans 14 amino acids. CDR1 MNHEY and CDR2 SMNVEV come from the germline V gene (reference sequence). CDR3 residues: CASSLQAGQETQYF. The CDR3, as DNA: TGTGCCAGCAGTCTACAGGCTGGGCAAGAGACCCAGTACTTC.

V gene TRBV19 combines with J gene TRBJ2-3; TRBD2 is a possible D gene (6 bases). The CDR3 has 16 amino acids. V lost 4 bases, J lost 0 bases, and 14 bases lay in between. The germline gives CDR1 LNHDA, CDR2 SQIVND (reference sequence). The CDR3 loop reads CASSNRAGTSTDTQYF. Written as DNA, the CDR3 is TGTGCCAGTAGTAATCGTGCCGGGACTAGCACAGATACGCAGTATTTT.

The chain combines TRBV6-4 with TRBJ1-2; 9 bases map to TRBD1. The CDR3 has 16 residues. Germline V gene sequence: CDR1 MRHNA, CDR2 SNTAGT. The trim removed 4 bases at V and 8 bases at J, leaving 14 bases unmatched. DNA of the CDR3: TGTGCCAGCAGTGTATCGATCTTGGGACAGGGAGGCGGCTACACCTTC. Translating it yields CASSVSILGQGGGYTF.

The chain uses TRBV19 and TRBJ1-2; 7 bases align to TRBD1. This CDR3 is built from 16 residues. Germline V lookup: CDR1 LNHDA, CDR2 SQIVND (reference sequence). V trimming: 6 bases; J trimming: 4 bases; junction bases outside the gene matches: 14. The CDR3 sequence: CASRRPGGPLGYGYTF. CDR3 coding DNA: TGTGCCAGTAGGAGGCCAGGGGGTCCATTGGGCTATGGCTACACCTTC.

The CDR3 spells CASSLAGPKTSGSYEQYF. The DNA of the CDR3 is TGTGCCAGCAGCTTAGCGGGCCCGAAGACTAGCGGCTCCTACGAGCAGTACTTC. The J gene is TRBJ2-7, the V gene TRBV7-2; 9 bases fit TRBD2. Per germline, CDR1 SGHTA and CDR2 FQGNSA. V lost 0 bases and J lost 0; bases outside the gene matches: 9. CDR3 size: 18 residues.

The rearrangement uses TRBV28 and TRBJ2-1; TRBD1 aligns across 9 bases. This CDR3 spans 15 amino acids. Unmatched junction bases numbered 7, after V lost 6 bases and J lost 4 bases. Germline assignment: CDR1 MDHEN and CDR2 SYDVKM. CDR3 residues: CASRTGTGSYNEQFF. The CDR3, as DNA: TGTGCCAGCAGGACCGGGACAGGGTCTTACAATGAGCAGTTCTTC. The whole variable domain, filled in from reference TRBV28 and TRBJ2-1, reads DVKVTQSSRYLVKRTGEKVFLECVQDMDHENMFWYRQDPGLGLRLIYFSYDVKMKEKGDIPEGYSVSREKKERFSLILESASTNQTSMYLCASRTGTGSYNEQFFGPGTRLTVL.

The genes are TRBV7-2 and TRBJ1-1; maybe TRBD1 (6 bases). The CDR3 covers 19 residues. V lost 5 bases, J lost 0 bases, and 25 bases lay in between. Germline V CDR1 and CDR2: SGHTA, FQGNSA. In DNA, the CDR3 is TGTGCCAGCAGCCGCTTAATGTCCGGGACAAAGGCCCTGAACACTGAAGCTTTCTTT. Protein sequence: CASSRLMSGTKALNTEAFF. Together with reference TRBV7-2 and TRBJ1-1, the CDR3 gives the full variable domain: GAGVSQSPSNKVTEKGKDVELRCDPISGHTALYWYRQSLGQGLEFLIYFQGNSAPDKSGLPSDRFSAERTGGSVSTLTIQRTQQEDSAVYLCASSRLMSGTKALNTEAFFGQGTRLTVV.